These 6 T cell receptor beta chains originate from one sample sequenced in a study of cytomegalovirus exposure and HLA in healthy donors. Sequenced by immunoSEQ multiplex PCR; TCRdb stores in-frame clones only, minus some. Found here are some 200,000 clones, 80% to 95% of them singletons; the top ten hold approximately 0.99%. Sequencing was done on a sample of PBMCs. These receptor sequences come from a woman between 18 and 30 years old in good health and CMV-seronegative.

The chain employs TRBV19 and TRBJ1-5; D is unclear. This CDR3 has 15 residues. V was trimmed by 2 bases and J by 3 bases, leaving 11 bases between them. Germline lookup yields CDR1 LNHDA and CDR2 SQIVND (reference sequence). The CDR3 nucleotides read TGTGCCAGTAGTATATCAGGCAGGTCCAATCAGCCCCAGCATTTT. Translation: CASSISGRSNQPQHF.

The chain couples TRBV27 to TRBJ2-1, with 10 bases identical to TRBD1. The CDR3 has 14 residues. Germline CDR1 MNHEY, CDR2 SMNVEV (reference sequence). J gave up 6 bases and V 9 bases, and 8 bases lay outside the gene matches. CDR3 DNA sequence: TGTGCCAGTACGAGGACAGGGGGTATCAATGAGCAGTTCTTC. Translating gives CASTRTGGINEQFF.

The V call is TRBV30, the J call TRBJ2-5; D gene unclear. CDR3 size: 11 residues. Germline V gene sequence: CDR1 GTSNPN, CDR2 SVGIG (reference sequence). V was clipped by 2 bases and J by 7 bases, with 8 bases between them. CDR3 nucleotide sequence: TGTGCCTGGAGTTGGCTGTGGACCCAGTACTTC. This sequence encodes CAWSWLWTQYF.

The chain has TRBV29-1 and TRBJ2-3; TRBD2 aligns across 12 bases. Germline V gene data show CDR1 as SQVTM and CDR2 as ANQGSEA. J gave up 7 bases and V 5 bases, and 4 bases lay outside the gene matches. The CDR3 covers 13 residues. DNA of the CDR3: TGCAGCGTTCCGGGACTAGCGGGTTATACGCAGTATTTT. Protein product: CSVPGLAGYTQYF.

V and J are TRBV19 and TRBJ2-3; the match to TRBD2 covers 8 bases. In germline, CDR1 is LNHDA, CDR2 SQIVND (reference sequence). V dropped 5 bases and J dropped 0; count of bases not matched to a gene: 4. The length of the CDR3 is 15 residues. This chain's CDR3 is CASSWASGSTDTQYF. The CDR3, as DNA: TGTGCCAGTAGTTGGGCTAGCGGGAGCACAGATACGCAGTATTTT.

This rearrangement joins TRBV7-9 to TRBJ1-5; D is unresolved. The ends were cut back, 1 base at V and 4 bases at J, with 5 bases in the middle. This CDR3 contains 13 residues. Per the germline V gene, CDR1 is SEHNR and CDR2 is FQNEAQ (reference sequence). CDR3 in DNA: TGTGCCAGCAGCTTAGGGAGAAATCAGCCCCAGCATTTT. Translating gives CASSLGRNQPQHF.